Following are 15 T cell receptor beta chains from one sample sequenced in a study of OX40 agonist ivuxolimab in advanced cancers. The repertoire was sequenced with immunoSEQ multiplex PCR; TCRdb's copy has only in-frame clones and lacks some. The table records tens of thousands of clones, more than 70% of them present only once. This sample comprised CD4+ or CD8+ T cells sorted from blood, obtained in a trial of the OX40 agonist ivuxolimab. The source is an adult with an advanced solid tumor such as melanoma, head and neck, liver or kidney cancer.

The rearrangement joins TRBV7-6 to TRBJ2-7; D tentatively fits TRBD1 or TRBD2 (5 bases each). Trimming stripped 4 bases from V and 3 bases from J, with 19 bases between. Germline V gene sequence: CDR1 SGHVS, CDR2 FNYEAQ. This CDR3 is 16 amino acids long. The CDR3: CASSSRLGSRGYEQYF. In nucleotides, the CDR3 is TGTGCCAGCAGCTCCCGTCTAGGGAGTAGGGGCTACGAGCAGTACTTC.

The V call is TRBV5-4, the J call TRBJ2-7; 8 nucleotides line up with TRBD1. CDR1 SGHNT and CDR2 YYREEE come from the germline V gene (reference sequence). The CDR3 covers 13 residues. The trim removed 0 bases at V and 7 bases at J, leaving 3 bases unmatched. This CDR3 reads CASSLGQGFEQYF. DNA of the CDR3: TGTGCCAGCAGCTTGGGACAGGGGTTTGAGCAGTACTTC.

The chain links TRBV10-3 to TRBJ2-7; 9 bases fit TRBD2. This CDR3 has 14 amino acids. The ends lost 4 bases at V and 2 bases at J; junction bases unmatched: 3. The V gene's germline CDR1 is ENHRY and CDR2 SYGVKD. The CDR3 here is CAISGGTSPYEQYF. CDR3 nucleotides: TGTGCCATCAGTGGAGGGACTAGCCCCTACGAGCAGTACTTC.

The chain joins TRBV10-2 to TRBJ2-7; D is perhaps TRBD2 (6 bases). The CDR3 consists of 13 residues. The germline V gene has CDR1 WSHSY and CDR2 SAAADI. V lost 5 bases, J lost 3 bases, and 11 bases lay in between. CDR3 bases: TGCGCCAGCAGTTTCGGGGAGGACTACGAGCAGTACTTC. This translates into CASSFGEDYEQYF.

The chain joins TRBV14 to TRBJ1-2, with 7 bases lining up with TRBD1. Trimming at V came to 2 bases and at J to 2 bases, leaving 5 bases not matched to a gene. CDR3 length: 15 residues. The V gene's germline CDR1 is SGHDN and CDR2 FVKESK. The CDR3 here is CASSQRGRPNYGYTF. The CDR3 bases are TGTGCCAGCAGCCAAAGGGGGCGCCCGAACTATGGCTACACCTTC.

V usage is TRBV7-2 and J usage is TRBJ1-5; D not certain. CDR3 length: 15 amino acids. Trimming cost V 0 bases and J 0 bases, with 6 bases left between them. The germline gives CDR1 SGHTA, CDR2 FQGNSA. The CDR3 DNA sequence: TGTGCCAGCAGCTTAGCTTCCAATAGCAATCAGCCCCAGCATTTT. Translation gives CASSLASNSNQPQHF.

The V gene is TRBV11-2, the J gene TRBJ2-3; D not certain. Looked up from germline, CDR1 is SGHAT and CDR2 is FQNNGV. This CDR3 has 12 residues. The germline V and J ends were trimmed by 5 bases and 6 bases, with 9 bases remaining between them. The chain's CDR3 is CASSHPHDTQYF. CDR3 nucleotide sequence: TGTGCCAGCAGCCACCCTCACGATACGCAGTATTTT.

This rearrangement joins TRBV19 to TRBJ2-3; TRBD2 matches 8 bases. Germline CDR1 is LNHDA and CDR2 is SQIVND (reference sequence). This CDR3 has 16 residues. The junction had 10 bases not matched to a gene; V was cut back by 8 bases and J by 0 bases. Here the CDR3 DNA reads TGTGCCAGTCGGGAGACTAGCGCAATGAGCACAGATACGCAGTATTTT. Translated: CASRETSAMSTDTQYF.

The rearrangement links TRBV7-2 to TRBJ2-7; the match to TRBD2 covers 9 bases. Germline CDR1 and CDR2: SGHTA and FQGNSA. The CDR3 is 15 residues long. The trim removed 2 bases at V and 2 bases at J, leaving 4 bases unmatched. CDR3 coding DNA: TGTGCCAGCAGCTTATTCGGCGGGAGGGCCTACGAGCAGTACTTC. This encodes CASSLFGGRAYEQYF.

The V gene is TRBV28, the J gene TRBJ2-5; D tentatively reads TRBD1 or TRBD2 (6 bases each). Trimming stripped 4 bases from V and 11 bases from J, with 20 bases between. This CDR3 comprises 14 residues. Germline assignment: CDR1 MDHEN and CDR2 SYDVKM. This CDR3 is CASSSPPGAREQYF. The CDR3 DNA reads as TGTGCCAGCAGTTCCCCCCCGGGGGCACGGGAGCAGTACTTC.

In this sample, this clone turned up once. The chain is built from TRBV25-1 and TRBJ2-7; TRBD1 aligns across 7 bases. The germline V gene encodes CDR1 MGHDK and CDR2 SYGVNS. V lost 1 base and J lost 3; bases outside the gene matches: 6. The CDR3 runs 15 residues. CDR3 sequence (DNA): TGTGCCAGCAGTGAATTTGGAGGACAGGTCTACGAGCAGTACTTC. Translated: CASSEFGGQVYEQYF.

The V and J genes are TRBV18 and TRBJ2-7; 11 bases line up with TRBD1. The CDR3 contains 15 residues. Germline loops: CDR1 KGHSH, CDR2 LQKENI. Unmatched junction bases numbered 0, after V lost 2 bases and J lost 0 bases. The CDR3 DNA reads as TGTGCCAGCTCACCAGGGACAGGGGGCTCCTACGAGCAGTACTTC. Translation: CASSPGTGGSYEQYF.

This clone appeared a single time. The junction shows a germline mismatch at one end, possibly a read error. J is TRBJ2-7 and V is TRBV28, with 7 bases matching TRBD2. Germline CDR1 reads MDHEN; CDR2 reads SYDVKM. The CDR3 has 13 amino acids. The CDR3 region has the DNA TGTGCCAGCAGTTATGGGAGGGCCTTATTCCGTAACTTC. It specifies CASSYGRALFRNF.

Only one count was recorded for this clone. The V and J genes are TRBV18 and TRBJ1-1, with 9 bases fitting TRBD1. Germline values: CDR1 KGHSH, CDR2 LQKENI. The CDR3 consists of 16 residues. V trimming: 6 bases; J trimming: 4 bases; junction bases outside the gene matches: 12. This CDR3 is CASSYDRGGLGTEAFF. The CDR3 DNA is TGTGCCAGCTCCTACGACAGGGGGGGGCTAGGCACTGAAGCTTTCTTT.

This chain connects TRBV7-2 to TRBJ1-2; 10 nucleotides match TRBD1. The germline gives CDR1 SGHTA, CDR2 FQGNSA. CDR3 size: 14 residues. With 5 bases clipped from V and 8 bases from J, the junction kept 8 bases outside the gene matches. This CDR3 is CASSRGTGDIGYTF. In DNA, the CDR3 is TGTGCCAGCAGCCGGGGGACAGGGGATATAGGCTACACCTTC.